This TCR beta chain is from a study of cytomegalovirus exposure and HLA in healthy donors. Study results and limitations: More than 15,000 TCR beta sequences were associated with HLA alleles at 0.05 false discovery rate in a later analysis. Analysis performed later showed TCR beta chains linked to HLA being more clonally expanded than equally common others.

Germline CDR1 is MNHEY and CDR2 is SVGAGI. The V segment lost 0 bases and the J segment 1 base; nucleotides outside the gene matches: 5. The CDR3 has 16 residues. For this clone: Its antigen is unknown.

Primers: 60 Vbeta forward and 13 Jbeta reverse. Here immunoSEQ multiplex PCR was the method, and the copy in TCRdb shows in-frame clones only, minus some. The data show 130,000 to 150,000 clones, with about 80% seen just once and less than 3% held by the top ten. Each donor was healthy, and each was a bone marrow donor. The receptor was isolated from a woman aged 18-29 years in good health and CMV-seropositive. The sample consisted of PBMCs. The chain links TRBV6-5 to TRBJ1-1; 7 nucleotides agree with TRBD1. The CDR3 DNA follows: TGTGCCAGCAGTTACTCGAGTAACAGGGGGAACACTGAAGCTTTCTTT. Translating it yields CASSYSSNRGNTEAFF.